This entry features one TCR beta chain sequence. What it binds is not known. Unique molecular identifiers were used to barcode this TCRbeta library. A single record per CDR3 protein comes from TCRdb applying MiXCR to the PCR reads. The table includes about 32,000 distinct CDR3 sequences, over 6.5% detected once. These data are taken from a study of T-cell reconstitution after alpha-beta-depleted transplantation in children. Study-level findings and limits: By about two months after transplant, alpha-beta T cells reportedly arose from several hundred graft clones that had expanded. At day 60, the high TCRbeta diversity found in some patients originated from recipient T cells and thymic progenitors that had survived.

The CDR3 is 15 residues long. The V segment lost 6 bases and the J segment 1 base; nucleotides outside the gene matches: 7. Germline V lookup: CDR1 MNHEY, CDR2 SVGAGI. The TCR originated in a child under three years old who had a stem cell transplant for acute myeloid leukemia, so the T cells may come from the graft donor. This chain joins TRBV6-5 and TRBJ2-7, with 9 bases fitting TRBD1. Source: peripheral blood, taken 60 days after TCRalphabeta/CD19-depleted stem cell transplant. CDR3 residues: CASRRRQGVSYEQYF. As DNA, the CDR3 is TGTGCCAGCAGGCGACGACAGGGGGTGTCCTACGAGCAGTACTTC.